The rows below give T cell receptor beta chains drawn from one sample of a study of T cell repertoires and Cas9 in healthy adults. The table came from immunoSEQ multiplex PCR; TCRdb's copy has only in-frame clones and leaves some out. Here the sample spans approximately 21,000 clones, roughly nine tenths being singletons. The sample comprised CD4+ effector T cells (CD127+, CD25-, CD137-, CD154-) from PBMCs; culture status not recorded. These receptors all come from a human donor in good health. CDR3s include the opening cysteine and the closing phenylalanine or tryptophan. A D gene is named only where the DNA matches it firmly. The size field is filled for only some rows; it gives once, few, many or a size class.

clone size,D gene,J gene,V gene,CDR3 protein,CDR3 DNA
NA,NA,TRBJ2-5,TRBV29-1,CSVVGPETQYF,TGCAGCGTTGTGGGCCCGGAGACCCAGTACTTC
NA,NA,TRBJ2-2,TRBV6-5,CASSPGGGTGELFF,TGTGCCAGCAGTCCAGGGGGGGGCACCGGGGAGCTGTTTTTT
NA,NA,TRBJ1-6,TRBV18,CASSPRDKASSPLHF,TGTGCCAGCTCACCTAGAGACAAAGCTTCTTCACCCCTCCACTTT
NA,TRBD1,TRBJ1-1,TRBV5-6,CASRPGTGGFVTEAFF,TGTGCCAGCAGACCCGGGACAGGGGGTTTCGTGACTGAAGCTTTCTTT
NA,TRBD1,TRBJ1-5,TRBV19,CASGTGGNQPQHF,TGTGCCAGTGGGACAGGGGGCAATCAGCCCCAGCATTTT
once,NA,TRBJ2-5,TRBV28,CASTSGEETQYF,TGTGCCAGCACCTCCGGGGAAGAGACCCAGTACTTC
NA,NA,TRBJ1-1,TRBV13,CASSSKHNGNTEAFF,TGTGCCAGCAGCTCAAAGCACAATGGGAACACTGAAGCTTTCTTT
NA,NA,TRBJ1-2,TRBV2,CASSVNRGYGYTF,TGTGCCAGCAGTGTGAACAGAGGCTATGGCTACACCTTC
NA,NA,TRBJ1-1,TRBV5-6,CASSLDSGLANTEAFF,TGTGCCAGCAGCTTGGATTCCGGGTTGGCGAACACTGAAGCTTTCTTT
NA,TRBD1,TRBJ2-3,TRBV29-1,CSDATRTGGSDTQYF,TGCAGCGACGCGACGAGGACAGGGGGCTCAGATACGCAGTATTTT
NA,NA,TRBJ2-7,TRBV30,CASDRQTPTYEQYF,TGTGCTTCCGATCGACAGACCCCAACCTACGAGCAGTACTTC
NA,TRBD1,TRBJ1-6,TRBV5-4,CASSLADRVNSPLHF,TGTGCCAGCAGCTTGGCGGACAGGGTAAATTCACCCCTCCACTTT
NA,TRBD2,TRBJ2-2,TRBV4-1,CASKGKIGGGDTGELFF,TGCGCCAGCAAGGGTAAAATTGGCGGGGGGGACACCGGGGAGCTGTTTTTT
NA,NA,TRBJ2-1,TRBV18,CASSPLGVGDDEQFF,TGTGCCAGCTCACCCCTAGGGGTCGGGGACGATGAGCAGTTCTTC
NA,NA,TRBJ1-3,TRBV20-1,CSASWSNTIYF,TGCAGTGCTAGTTGGTCTAACACCATATATTTT
NA,NA,TRBJ2-7,TRBV7-9,CASSPSGTSYEQYF,TGTGCCAGCAGCCCAAGTGGGACCAGCTACGAGCAGTACTTC
NA,TRBD1,TRBJ2-1,TRBV5-4,CASSLAYPGGREQFF,TGTGCCAGCAGCTTGGCGTATCCAGGGGGCAGGGAGCAGTTCTTC
NA,NA,TRBJ1-2,TRBV4-1,CASSPSGGSPNYGYTF,TGCGCCAGCAGCCCCAGTGGTGGCAGCCCTAACTATGGCTACACCTTC
NA,NA,TRBJ2-7,TRBV7-9,CASSLLAPNEQYF,TGTGCCAGCAGTTTACTAGCACCTAACGAGCAGTACTTC
few,NA,TRBJ1-1,TRBV2,CASRGGLHTEAFF,TGTGCCAGCAGGGGGGGGTTACACACTGAAGCTTTCTTT
NA,NA,TRBJ1-2,TRBV6-5,CASSYSRQDGYTF,TGTGCCAGCAGTTACTCGCGGCAGGATGGCTACACCTTC
NA,NA,TRBJ2-7,TRBV6-1,CASSVRDGKQYF,TGTGCCAGCAGTGTCCGGGACGGGAAGCAGTACTTC
NA,NA,TRBJ1-3,TRBV9,CASSVEGGNTIYF,TGTGCCAGCAGCGTAGAGGGGGGAAACACCATATATTTT
NA,NA,TRBJ2-5,TRBV28,CASSRSQETQYF,TGTGCCAGCAGTCGATCGCAAGAGACCCAGTACTTC
once,NA,TRBJ1-5,TRBV6-5,CASRAIGGTEQQHF,TGTGCCAGCAGGGCTATTGGGGGGACCGAACAACAGCATTTT
NA,NA,TRBJ2-7,TRBV6-5,CASSSTPTYEQYF,TGTGCCAGCTCCTCGACACCTACCTACGAGCAGTACTTC
NA,NA,TRBJ1-6,TRBV2,CASDPSTADNSPLHF,TGTGCCAGCGATCCTTCAACAGCGGATAATTCACCCCTCCACTTT
NA,TRBD1,TRBJ1-1,TRBV4-2,CASSQEGQGRTEAFF,TGTGCCAGCAGCCAAGAGGGACAGGGTCGGACTGAAGCTTTCTTT
NA,TRBD1,TRBJ2-1,TRBV6-5,CASTGGQGTDNEQFF,TGTGCCAGCACTGGGGGACAGGGGACGGACAATGAGCAGTTCTTC
NA,TRBD1,TRBJ1-1,TRBV29-1,CSTRQGDTEAFF,TGCAGCACGAGACAGGGAGACACTGAAGCTTTCTTT
once,NA,TRBJ1-4,TRBV5-4,CASSDRSNNEKLFF,TGTGCCAGCAGCGACAGGTCTAATAATGAAAAACTGTTTTTT